This entry lists 8 T cell receptor beta chains sequenced from one sample in a study of cytomegalovirus exposure and HLA in healthy donors. The PCR had 60 Vbeta and 13 Jbeta primers. Method: immunoSEQ multiplex PCR; TCRdb's copy keeps in-frame clones and lacks some. Of approximately 170,000 clones in the sample, over 80% are singletons; the top ten hold roughly 4.5%. Sequencing was performed on PBMCs. The receptors derive from a man aged 50-59 years in good health and CMV-seropositive.

The rearrangement links TRBV5-6 to TRBJ2-1; TRBD1 is a possible D gene (5 bases). V was cut by 3 bases and J by 6 bases, with 7 bases left in between. This CDR3 comprises 12 residues. The germline V gene encodes CDR1 SGHDT and CDR2 YYEEEE. CDR3 amino acids: CASSSGFNEQFF. The CDR3 DNA reads as TGTGCCAGCAGCTCAGGGTTCAATGAGCAGTTCTTC. The full variable domain, rest sourced from reference TRBV5-6 and TRBJ2-1, is DAGVTQSPTHLIKTRGQQVTLRCSPKSGHDTVSWYQQALGQGPQFIFQYYEEEERQRGNFPDRFSGHQFPNYSSELNVNALLLGDSALYLCASSSGFNEQFFGPGTRLTVL.

This chain joins TRBV6-4 and TRBJ2-2; 10 nucleotides agree with TRBD2. The CDR3 has 16 residues. CDR1 is MRHNA and CDR2 is SNTAGT in the germline V gene. With 4 bases clipped from V and 5 bases from J, the junction kept 7 bases outside the gene matches. CDR3 sequence: CASSGISGGFTGELFF. The CDR3 DNA is TGTGCCAGCAGTGGGATTAGCGGGGGGTTTACCGGGGAGCTGTTTTTT.

The chain employs TRBV2 and TRBJ2-7; TRBD1 is a possible D gene (6 bases). CDR3 size: 11 residues. V lost 8 bases, J lost 13 bases, and 18 bases lay in between. The germline CDR1 and CDR2 sequences are SNHLY and FYNNEI. Here the CDR3 DNA reads TGTGCCAGCGGCCCCAGGGGCATTCTCTACTTC. Translation: CASGPRGILYF.

This clone was seen just once. CDR3 nucleotides: TGCGCCAGCAGCCAAGATGTCAGTTTCTATAATTCACCCCTCCACTTT. It codes for CASSQDVSFYNSPLHF. The J gene is TRBJ1-6, the V gene TRBV4-3; D gene uncertain. The V gene lost 0 bases and the J gene lost 3 bases, with 9 bases spanning the gap. The germline CDR1 and CDR2 sequences are LGHNA and YSLEER. The CDR3 runs to 16 residues.

In this sample, this clone turned up a few times. The V call is TRBV2, the J call TRBJ2-1; TRBD2 agrees at 10 bases. The CDR3 runs 17 residues. With V trimmed by 5 bases and J by 7 bases, 14 bases remained unmatched. CDR1 is SNHLY, CDR2 FYNNEI, per germline. CDR3 sequence: CASSIAGGQTLTNEQFF. The CDR3 nucleotides are TGTGCCAGCAGTATAGCGGGAGGCCAAACCCTTACTAATGAGCAGTTCTTC.

Only one count was recorded for this clone. The CDR3 spells CASSRSGANVLTF. The CDR3 DNA is TGTGCCAGCTCCCGCTCTGGGGCCAACGTCCTGACTTTC. This chain uses TRBV18 with TRBJ2-6; no clear D. This CDR3 has 13 amino acids. The V end lost 6 bases, the J end lost 0 bases, and 3 bases lay between the germline ends. Germline CDR1 and CDR2: KGHSH and LQKENI.

The gene calls are TRBV19 and TRBJ1-4; D call uncertain. This CDR3 has 14 residues. V lost 10 bases and J 0 bases, leaving 12 bases between the germline ends. Germline CDR1 and CDR2: LNHDA and SQIVND (reference sequence). CDR3 region: CATRPEATNEKLFF. CDR3 coding DNA: TGTGCCACCCGTCCTGAGGCAACTAATGAAAAACTGTTTTTT.

About this clone: Germline and junction disagree at one end, which may indicate a read error. The chain joins TRBV28 to TRBJ1-5; D is undetermined. CDR1 is MDHEN, CDR2 SYDVKM, per germline. This CDR3 is built from 12 residues. CDR3 nucleotides: TGTACCAGCAGTTCCGGGAATCAGCCCCAGCATTTT. Translating it yields CTSSSGNQPQHF.